This record covers a single TCR beta chain. Which antigen it targets is not known. The sample holds no much larger clone one base away, and base qualities are not on file. The data are from a study of OX40 agonist ivuxolimab in advanced cancers. As for the study more broadly: Ivuxolimab was a fully human IgG2 agonistic monoclonal antibody targeting the costimulatory receptor OX40 (CD134). Prior anti-PD-1, anti-PD-L1 or anti-CTLA-4 therapy was permitted, and roughly two fifths of dose-escalation patients had received checkpoint inhibitors. The point of sequencing TCRbeta in the periphery was to test whether ivuxolimab changed TCR sequence diversity and drove clonal T-cell expansion. Three dose-escalation patients achieved partial responses, one with hepatocellular carcinoma and two with cutaneous melanoma. Intravenous ivuxolimab was administered to patients every 2 weeks at six dose levels: 0.01, 0.1, 0.3, 1.5, 3 and 10 mg/kg. The dose-escalation cohort was almost 85% male with a mean age of roughly 62 years, ranging from about 20 to 85. The paper reports the monotherapy dose-escalation portion (N = 52 patients) of the phase I ivuxolimab trial. Among the 50 to 55 dose-escalation patients, around 19 had hepatocellular carcinoma, 15 or so melanoma, 9 renal cell carcinoma and 9 head and neck cancer.

Taken from cysteine to phenylalanine, the CDR3 has 15 residues. Just the 45-base CDR3 DNA is kept, in frame starting at base 1. The junction carries 21 bases between V and J, which are trimmed by 5 bases and 7 bases respectively. Via the germline V gene, CDR1 is SGHDT and CDR2 YYEEEE. For sequencing of the TCRbeta CDR3 region, genomic DNA was extracted from the sorted cells. The immunoSEQ Assay was used to sequence the TCRbeta CDR3 regions. Held by TCRdb, this immuneACCESS table contains in-frame sequences only and omits some clones. Under half of the omission traces to an unresolved V gene where checked; the cause of the rest is unknown. The sample table contains 40,000 to 55,000 clones; only one count was recorded for 90% to 95% of them. The top ten clonotypes cover roughly a quarter of the sample. The study at large found these results: Low levels of normalized T-cell clonal expansion were also seen in some patients who did not respond. At doses from 0.1 to 3.0 mg/kg, clonal expansion was seen in both CD4+ and CD8+ blood T cells between baseline and week 6. In partial responders in the 0.1-3.0 mg/kg groups, normalized peripheral clonal expansion was found to be among the lowest, especially among CD8+ T cells. After ivuxolimab, expanded clones were on average more numerous among CD8+ T cells than among CD4+ T cells. Which antigens the clonally expanded peripheral T cells were specific for was not determined.

Patients with autoimmune disease history or receiving systemic immunosuppression were excluded from the trial. Peripheral blood for TCR sequencing was drawn from every dose cohort at baseline, at cycle 4 day 1 and at cycle 7 day 1. The samples were taken from a phase I, first-in-human, multicenter, open-label dose-escalation trial of ivuxolimab. Adults with locally advanced or metastatic head and neck squamous cell, hepatocellular, melanoma or renal cell carcinoma were enrolled in the trial. CD4+ and CD8+ T cells were sorted separately from peripheral blood before TCR sequencing. The receptor was isolated from an adult with an advanced solid tumor such as melanoma, head and neck, liver or kidney cancer. The sequences come from CD4+ or CD8+ T cells sorted from blood, collected in a trial of the OX40 agonist ivuxolimab. This sequence uses TRBV5-6 and TRBJ2-5, with TRBD2 as a weak D call on 6 bases. The CDR3 protein sequence reads: CASRPVGGGAGTQYF. The sequenced DNA: TGTGCCAGCAGACCCGTTGGAGGCGGGGCCGGGACCCAGTACTTC.